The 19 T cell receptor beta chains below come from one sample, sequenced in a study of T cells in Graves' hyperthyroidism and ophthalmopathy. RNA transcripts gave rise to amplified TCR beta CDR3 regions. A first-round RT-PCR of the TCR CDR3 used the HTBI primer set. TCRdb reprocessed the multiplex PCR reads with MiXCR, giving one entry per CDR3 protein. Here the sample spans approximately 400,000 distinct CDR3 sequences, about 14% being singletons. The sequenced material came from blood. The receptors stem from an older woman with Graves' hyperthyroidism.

CDR3 sequence reads: CASSGSIRRAGANVLTF. DNA for the CDR3: TGCGCCAGCAGCGGTTCGATTCGGAGGGCGGGGGCCAACGTCCTGACTTTC. V is TRBV5-1 and J is TRBJ2-6; perhaps TRBD2 as D (6 bases). V was clipped by 4 bases and J by 4 bases, with 18 bases between them. Germline values: CDR1 SGHRS, CDR2 YFSETQ. This CDR3 is 17 amino acids long. Using reference TRBV5-1 and TRBJ2-6 for the parts outside the CDR3, the full variable domain is KAGVTQTPRYLIKTRGQQVTLSCSPISGHRSVSWYQQTPGQGLQFLFEYFSETQRNKGNFPGRFSGRQFSNSRSEMNVSTLELGDSALYLCASSGSIRRAGANVLTFGAGSRLTVL.

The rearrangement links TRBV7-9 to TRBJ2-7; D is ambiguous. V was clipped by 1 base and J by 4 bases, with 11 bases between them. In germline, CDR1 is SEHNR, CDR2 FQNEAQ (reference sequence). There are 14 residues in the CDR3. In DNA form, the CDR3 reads TGTGCCAGCAGCTTAGAGTGGCGAGAGTACGAGCAGTACTTC. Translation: CASSLEWREYEQYF.

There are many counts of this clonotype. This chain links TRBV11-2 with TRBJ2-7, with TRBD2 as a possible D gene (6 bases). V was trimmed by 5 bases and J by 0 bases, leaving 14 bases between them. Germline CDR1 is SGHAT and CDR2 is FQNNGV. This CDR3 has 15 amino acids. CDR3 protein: CASSHSGRSSYEQYF. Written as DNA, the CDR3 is TGTGCCAGCAGCCATAGCGGAAGGAGCTCCTACGAGCAGTACTTC. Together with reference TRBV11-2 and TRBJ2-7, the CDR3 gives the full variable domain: EAGVAQSPRYKIIEKRQSVAFWCNPISGHATLYWYQQILGQGPKLLIQFQNNGVVDDSQLPKDRFSAERLKGVDSTLKIQPAKLEDSAVYLCASSHSGRSSYEQYFGPGTRLTVT.

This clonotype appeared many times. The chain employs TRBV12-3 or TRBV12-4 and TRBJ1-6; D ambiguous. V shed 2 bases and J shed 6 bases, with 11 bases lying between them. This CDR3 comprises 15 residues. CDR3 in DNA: TGTGCCAGCAGTTTATTTGGGAGAAGTAATTCACCCCTCCACTTT. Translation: CASSLFGRSNSPLHF.

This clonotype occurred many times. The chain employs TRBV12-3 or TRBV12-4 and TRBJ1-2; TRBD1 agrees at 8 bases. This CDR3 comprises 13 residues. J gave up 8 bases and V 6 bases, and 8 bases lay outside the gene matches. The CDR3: CASSFGTGPGYTF. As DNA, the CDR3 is TGTGCCAGCAGCTTCGGGACAGGCCCGGGCTACACCTTC.

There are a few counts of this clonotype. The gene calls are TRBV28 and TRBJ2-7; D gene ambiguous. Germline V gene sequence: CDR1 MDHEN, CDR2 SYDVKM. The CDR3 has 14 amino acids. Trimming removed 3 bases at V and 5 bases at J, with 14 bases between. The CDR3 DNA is TGTGCCAGCAGTTTTGTTCATAGGTACGACGAGCAGTACTTC. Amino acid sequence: CASSFVHRYDEQYF.

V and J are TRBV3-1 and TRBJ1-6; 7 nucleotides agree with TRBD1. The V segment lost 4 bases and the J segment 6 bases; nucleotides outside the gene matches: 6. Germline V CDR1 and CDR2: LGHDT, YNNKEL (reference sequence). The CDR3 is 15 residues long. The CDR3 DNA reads TGTGCCAGCAGCCTATGGGACAGCCTTAATTCACCCCTCCACTTT. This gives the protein CASSLWDSLNSPLHF.

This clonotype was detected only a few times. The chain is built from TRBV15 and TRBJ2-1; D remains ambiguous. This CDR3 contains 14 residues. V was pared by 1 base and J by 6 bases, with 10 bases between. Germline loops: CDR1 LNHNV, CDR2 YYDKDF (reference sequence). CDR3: CATSRGRPTNEQFF. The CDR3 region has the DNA TGTGCCACCAGCAGAGGTCGACCGACCAATGAGCAGTTCTTC.

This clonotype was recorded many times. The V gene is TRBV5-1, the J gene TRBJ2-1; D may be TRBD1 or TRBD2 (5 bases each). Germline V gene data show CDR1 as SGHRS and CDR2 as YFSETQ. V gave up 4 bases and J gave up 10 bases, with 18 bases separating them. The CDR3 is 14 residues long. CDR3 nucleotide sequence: TGCGCCAGCAGCGGGGGTGGGCGTGCTGGGGAGCAGTTCTTC. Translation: CASSGGGRAGEQFF.

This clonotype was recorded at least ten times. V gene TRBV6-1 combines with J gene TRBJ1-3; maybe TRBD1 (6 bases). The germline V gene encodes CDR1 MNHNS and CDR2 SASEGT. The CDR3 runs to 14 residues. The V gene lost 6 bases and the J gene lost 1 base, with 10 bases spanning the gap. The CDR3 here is CASSVQGSGNTIYF. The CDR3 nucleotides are TGTGCCAGCAGCGTACAGGGATCTGGAAACACCATATATTTT.

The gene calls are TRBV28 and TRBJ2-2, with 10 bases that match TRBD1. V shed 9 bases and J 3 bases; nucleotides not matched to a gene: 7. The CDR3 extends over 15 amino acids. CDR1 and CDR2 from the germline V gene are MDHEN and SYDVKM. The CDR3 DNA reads TGTGCCAGTAAGGCCGGGACAGGGGACACCGGGGAGCTGTTTTTT. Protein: CASKAGTGDTGELFF.

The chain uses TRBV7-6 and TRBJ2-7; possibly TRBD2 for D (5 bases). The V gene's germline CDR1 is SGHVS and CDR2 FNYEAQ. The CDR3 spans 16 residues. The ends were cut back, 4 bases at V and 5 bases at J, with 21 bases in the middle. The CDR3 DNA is TGTGCCAGCAGCTCCCTGAGCGAGCGGCCAGGAGACGAGCAGTACTTC. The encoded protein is CASSSLSERPGDEQYF.

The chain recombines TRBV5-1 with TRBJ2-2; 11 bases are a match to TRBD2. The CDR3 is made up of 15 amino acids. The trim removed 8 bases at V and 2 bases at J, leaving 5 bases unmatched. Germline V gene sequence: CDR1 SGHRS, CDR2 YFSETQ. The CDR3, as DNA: TGCGCCAGTAAACTAGCGGGAGTAAACACCGGGGAGCTGTTTTTT. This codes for CASKLAGVNTGELFF.

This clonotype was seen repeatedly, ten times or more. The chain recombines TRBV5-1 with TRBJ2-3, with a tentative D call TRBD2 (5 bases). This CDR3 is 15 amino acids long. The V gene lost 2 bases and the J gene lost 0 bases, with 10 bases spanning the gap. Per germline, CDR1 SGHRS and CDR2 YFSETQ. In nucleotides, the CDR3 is TGCGCCAGCAGCTTTAGCGATACTAGCACAGATACGCAGTATTTT. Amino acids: CASSFSDTSTDTQYF.

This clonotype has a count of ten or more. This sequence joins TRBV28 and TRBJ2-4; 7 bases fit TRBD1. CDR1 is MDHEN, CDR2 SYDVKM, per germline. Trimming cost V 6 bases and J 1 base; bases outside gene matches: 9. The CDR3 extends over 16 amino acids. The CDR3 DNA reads TGTGCCAGCAGCGGTTATGACAGGGTGGCCAAAAACATTCAGTACTTC. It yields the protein CASSGYDRVAKNIQYF.

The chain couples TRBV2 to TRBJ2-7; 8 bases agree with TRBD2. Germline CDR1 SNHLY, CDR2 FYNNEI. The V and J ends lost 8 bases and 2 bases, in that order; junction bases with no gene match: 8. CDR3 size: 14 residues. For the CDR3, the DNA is TGTGCCAGCCTCCGGGACGGGGGGGCCTACGAGCAGTACTTC. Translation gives CASLRDGGAYEQYF. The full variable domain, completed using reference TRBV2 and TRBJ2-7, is EPEVTQTPSHQVTQMGQEVILRCVPISNHLYFYWYRQILGQKVEFLVSFYNNEISEKSEIFDDQFSVERPDGSNFTLKIRSTKLEDSAMYFCASLRDGGAYEQYFGPGTRLTVT.

In DNA, the CDR3 is TGTGCCAGCGGACTCGGACTAGCGGCTAACACCGGGGAGCTGTTTTTT. Residues: CASGLGLAANTGELFF. This chain uses TRBV3-1 with TRBJ2-2, with TRBD2 identical over 10 bases. Per germline, CDR1 LGHDT and CDR2 YNNKEL (reference sequence). This CDR3 contains 16 residues. Trimming took 8 bases from V and 2 from J; bases not matched to a gene: 8.

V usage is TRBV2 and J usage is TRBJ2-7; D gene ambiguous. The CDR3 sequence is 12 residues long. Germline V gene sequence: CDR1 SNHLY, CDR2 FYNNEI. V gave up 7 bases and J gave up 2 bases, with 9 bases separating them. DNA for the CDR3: TGTGCCAGCACGTACAGAACCTACGAGCAGTACTTC. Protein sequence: CASTYRTYEQYF.

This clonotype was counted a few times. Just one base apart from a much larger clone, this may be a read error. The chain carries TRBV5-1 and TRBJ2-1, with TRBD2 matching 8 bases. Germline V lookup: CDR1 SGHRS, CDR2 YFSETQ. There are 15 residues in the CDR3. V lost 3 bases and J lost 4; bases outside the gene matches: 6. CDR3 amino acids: CASSSGGSRYNEQFF. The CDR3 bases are TGCGCCAGCAGCTCGGGGGGGAGCAGATACAATGAGCAGTTCTTC.